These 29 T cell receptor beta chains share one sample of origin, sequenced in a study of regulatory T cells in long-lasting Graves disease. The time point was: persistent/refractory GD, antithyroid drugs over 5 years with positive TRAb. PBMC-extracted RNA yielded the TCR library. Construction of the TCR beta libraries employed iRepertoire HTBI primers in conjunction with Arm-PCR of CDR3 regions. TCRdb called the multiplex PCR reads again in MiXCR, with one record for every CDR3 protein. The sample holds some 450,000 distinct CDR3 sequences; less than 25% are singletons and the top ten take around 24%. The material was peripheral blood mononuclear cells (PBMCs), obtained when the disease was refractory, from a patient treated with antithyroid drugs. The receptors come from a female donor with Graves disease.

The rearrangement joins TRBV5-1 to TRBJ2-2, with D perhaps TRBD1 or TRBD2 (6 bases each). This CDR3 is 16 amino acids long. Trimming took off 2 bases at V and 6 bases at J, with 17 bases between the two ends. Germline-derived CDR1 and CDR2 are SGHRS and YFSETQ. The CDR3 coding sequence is TGCGCCAGCAGCTTCAAGATTGGGGGGCAAGCCGGGGAGCTGTTTTTT. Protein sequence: CASSFKIGGQAGELFF. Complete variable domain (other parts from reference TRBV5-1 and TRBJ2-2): KAGVTQTPRYLIKTRGQQVTLSCSPISGHRSVSWYQQTPGQGLQFLFEYFSETQRNKGNFPGRFSGRQFSNSRSEMNVSTLELGDSALYLCASSFKIGGQAGELFFGEGSRLTVL.

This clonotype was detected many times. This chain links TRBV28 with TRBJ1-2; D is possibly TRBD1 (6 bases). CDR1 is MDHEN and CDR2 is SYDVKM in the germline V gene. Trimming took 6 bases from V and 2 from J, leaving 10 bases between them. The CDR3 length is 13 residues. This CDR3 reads CASRVTGNYGYTF. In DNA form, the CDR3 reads TGTGCCAGCAGGGTCACAGGGAACTATGGCTACACCTTC.

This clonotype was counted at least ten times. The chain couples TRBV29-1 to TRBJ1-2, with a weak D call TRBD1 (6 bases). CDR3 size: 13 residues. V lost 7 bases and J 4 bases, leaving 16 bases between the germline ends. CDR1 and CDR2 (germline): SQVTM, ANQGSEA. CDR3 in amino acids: CSGRDTSGYGYTF. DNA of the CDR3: TGCAGCGGACGGGACACCAGCGGCTATGGCTACACCTTC.

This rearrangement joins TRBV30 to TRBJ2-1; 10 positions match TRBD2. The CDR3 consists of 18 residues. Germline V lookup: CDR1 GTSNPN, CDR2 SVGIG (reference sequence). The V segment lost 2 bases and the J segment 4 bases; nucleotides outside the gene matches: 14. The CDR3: CAWSSHPRLAGGYNEQFF. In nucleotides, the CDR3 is TGTGCCTGGAGTTCCCACCCCCGACTAGCGGGTGGGTACAATGAGCAGTTCTTC.

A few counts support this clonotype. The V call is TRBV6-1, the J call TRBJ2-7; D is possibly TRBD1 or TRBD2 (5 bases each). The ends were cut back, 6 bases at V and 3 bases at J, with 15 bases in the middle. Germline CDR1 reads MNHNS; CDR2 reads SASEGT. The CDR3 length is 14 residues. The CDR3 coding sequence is TGTGCCAGCAGCCGGGGCCCTGGGGGCTACGAGCAGTACTTC. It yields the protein CASSRGPGGYEQYF.

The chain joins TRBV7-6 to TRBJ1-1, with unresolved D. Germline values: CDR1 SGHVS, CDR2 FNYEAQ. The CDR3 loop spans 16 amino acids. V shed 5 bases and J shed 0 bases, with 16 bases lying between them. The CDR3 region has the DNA TGTGCCAGCAGCCCCGCGAGTATGAGCGTGAACACTGAAGCTTTCTTT. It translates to CASSPASMSVNTEAFF. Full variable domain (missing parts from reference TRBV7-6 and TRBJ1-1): GAGVSQSPRYKVTKRGQDVALRCDPISGHVSLYWYRQALGQGPEFLTYFNYEAQQDKSGLPNDRFSAERPEGSISTLTIQRTEQRDSAMYRCASSPASMSVNTEAFFGQGTRLTVV.

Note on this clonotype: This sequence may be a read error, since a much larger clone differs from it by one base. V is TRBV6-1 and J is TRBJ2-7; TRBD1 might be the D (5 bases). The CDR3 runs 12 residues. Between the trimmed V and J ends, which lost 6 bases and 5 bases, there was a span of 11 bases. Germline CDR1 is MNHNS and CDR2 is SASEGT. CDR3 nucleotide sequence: TGTGCCAGCAGCCAGGGTTCCCACGAGCAGTACTTC. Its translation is CASSQGSHEQYF.

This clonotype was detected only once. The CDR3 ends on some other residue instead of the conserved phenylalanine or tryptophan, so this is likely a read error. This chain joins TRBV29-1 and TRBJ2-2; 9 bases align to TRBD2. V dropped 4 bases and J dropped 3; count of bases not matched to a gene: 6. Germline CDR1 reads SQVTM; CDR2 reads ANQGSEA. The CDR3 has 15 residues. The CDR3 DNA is TGCAGCGTTGGGGCTAGCGGGATAGACACCGGGGAGCTGTTTTCT. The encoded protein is CSVGASGIDTGELFS.

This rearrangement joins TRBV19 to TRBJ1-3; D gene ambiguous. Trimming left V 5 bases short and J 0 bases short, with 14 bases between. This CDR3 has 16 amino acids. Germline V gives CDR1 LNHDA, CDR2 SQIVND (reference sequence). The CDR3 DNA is TGTGCCAGTAGTCTCTACGACGGGAGCTCTGGAAACACCATATATTTT. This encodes CASSLYDGSSGNTIYF. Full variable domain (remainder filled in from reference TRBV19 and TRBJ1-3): DGGITQSPKYLFRKEGQNVTLSCEQNLNHDAMYWYRQDPGQGLRLIYYSQIVNDFQKGDIAEGYSVSREKKESFPLTVTSAQKNPTAFYLCASSLYDGSSGNTIYFGEGSWLTVV.

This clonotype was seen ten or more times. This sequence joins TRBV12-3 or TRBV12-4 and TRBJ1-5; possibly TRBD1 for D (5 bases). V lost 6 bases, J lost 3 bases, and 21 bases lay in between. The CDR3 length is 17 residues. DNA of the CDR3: TGTGCCAGCAGCAGGGACGGGGGAGGGACTTACAATCAGCCCCAGCATTTT. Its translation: CASSRDGGGTYNQPQHF.

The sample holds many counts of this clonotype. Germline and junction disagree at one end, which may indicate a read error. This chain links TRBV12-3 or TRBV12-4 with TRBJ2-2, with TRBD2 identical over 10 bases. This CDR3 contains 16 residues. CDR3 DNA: TGTGCCAGCAGCTTAGGACTAGCGGCCAACACCGGGGAGCTGTTTTTT. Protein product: CASSLGLAANTGELFF.

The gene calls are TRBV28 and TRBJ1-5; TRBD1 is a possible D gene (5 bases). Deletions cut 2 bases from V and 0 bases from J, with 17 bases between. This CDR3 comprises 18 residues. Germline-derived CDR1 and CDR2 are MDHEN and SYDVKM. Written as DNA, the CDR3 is TGTGCCAGCAGTTTACCCCAAGGGACTGCTTATAGCAATCAGCCCCAGCATTTT. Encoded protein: CASSLPQGTAYSNQPQHF. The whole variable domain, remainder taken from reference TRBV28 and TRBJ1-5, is DVKVTQSSRYLVKRTGEKVFLECVQDMDHENMFWYRQDPGLGLRLIYFSYDVKMKEKGDIPEGYSVSREKKERFSLILESASTNQTSMYLCASSLPQGTAYSNQPQHFGDGTRLSIL.

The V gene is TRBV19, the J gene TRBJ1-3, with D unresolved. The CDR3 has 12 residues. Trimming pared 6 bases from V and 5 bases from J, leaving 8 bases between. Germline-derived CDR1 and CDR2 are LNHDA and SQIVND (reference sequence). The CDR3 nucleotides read TGTGCCAGTAGGACGAAGAGAAACACCATATATTTT. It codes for CASRTKRNTIYF.

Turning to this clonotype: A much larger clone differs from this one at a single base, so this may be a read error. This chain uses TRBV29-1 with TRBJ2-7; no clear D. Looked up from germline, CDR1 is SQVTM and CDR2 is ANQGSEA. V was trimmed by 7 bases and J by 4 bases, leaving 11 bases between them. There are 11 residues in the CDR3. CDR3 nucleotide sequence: TGCAGCGCTGTGTGGGGTTACGAGCAGTACTTC. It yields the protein CSAVWGYEQYF.

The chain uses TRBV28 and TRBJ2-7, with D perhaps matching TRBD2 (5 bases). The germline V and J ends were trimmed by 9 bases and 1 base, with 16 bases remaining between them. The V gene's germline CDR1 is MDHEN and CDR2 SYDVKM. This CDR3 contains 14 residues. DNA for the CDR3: TGTGCCAGTCAAATAATAGGGAGATCCTACGAGCAGTACTTC. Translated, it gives CASQIIGRSYEQYF.

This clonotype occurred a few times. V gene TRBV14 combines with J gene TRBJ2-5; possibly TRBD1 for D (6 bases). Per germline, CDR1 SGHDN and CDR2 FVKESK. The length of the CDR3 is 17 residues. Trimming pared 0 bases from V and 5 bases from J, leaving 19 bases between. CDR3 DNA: TGTGCCAGCAGCCAAGATTTTGACAGGCGAAGATGGGAGACCCAGTACTTC. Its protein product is CASSQDFDRRRWETQYF.

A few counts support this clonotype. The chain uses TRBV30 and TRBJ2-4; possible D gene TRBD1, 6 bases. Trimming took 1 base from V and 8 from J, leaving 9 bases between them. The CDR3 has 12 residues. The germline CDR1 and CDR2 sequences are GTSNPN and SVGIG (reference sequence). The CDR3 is CAWSGQGYIQYF. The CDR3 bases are TGTGCCTGGAGTGGGCAGGGGTACATTCAGTACTTC.

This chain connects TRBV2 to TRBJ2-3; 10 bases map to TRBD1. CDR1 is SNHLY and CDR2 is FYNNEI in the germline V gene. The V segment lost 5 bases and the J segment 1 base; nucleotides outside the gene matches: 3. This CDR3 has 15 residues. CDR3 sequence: CASSWDRGGTDTQYF. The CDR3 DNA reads TGTGCCAGCAGTTGGGACAGGGGCGGCACAGATACGCAGTATTTT.

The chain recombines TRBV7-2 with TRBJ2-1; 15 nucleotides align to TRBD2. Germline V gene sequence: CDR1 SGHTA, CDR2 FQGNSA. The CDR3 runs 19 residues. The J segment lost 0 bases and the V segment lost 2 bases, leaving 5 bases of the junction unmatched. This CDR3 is CASSLWGTSGRSSYNEQFF. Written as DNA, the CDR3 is TGTGCCAGCAGCTTATGGGGGACTAGCGGGAGGAGCTCCTACAATGAGCAGTTCTTC.

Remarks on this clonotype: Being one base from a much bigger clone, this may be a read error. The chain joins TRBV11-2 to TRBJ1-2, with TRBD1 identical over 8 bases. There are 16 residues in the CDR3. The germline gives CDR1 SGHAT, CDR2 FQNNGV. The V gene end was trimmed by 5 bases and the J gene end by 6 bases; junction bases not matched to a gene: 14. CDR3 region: CASSAARTGCSDGYTF. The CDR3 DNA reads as TGTGCCAGCAGCGCCGCCCGGACAGGGTGTTCGGATGGCTACACCTTC.

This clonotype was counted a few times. In nucleotides, the CDR3 is TGTGCCAGCAGCGCATCCGGGACAGGGGCCGGCAAGCAGTACTTC. It encodes CASSASGTGAGKQYF. The J gene is TRBJ2-7, the V gene TRBV9; 10 bases line up with TRBD1. V lost 3 bases to trimming and J lost 8 bases; unmatched junction nucleotides: 11. This CDR3 is 15 amino acids long. Germline lookup yields CDR1 SGDLS and CDR2 YYNGEE. The full variable domain, its missing parts supplied by reference TRBV9 and TRBJ2-7, is DSGVTQTPKHLITATGQRVTLRCSPRSGDLSVYWYQQSLDQGLQFLIQYYNGEERAKGNILERFSAQQFPDLHSELNLSSLELGDSALYFCASSASGTGAGKQYFGPGTRLTVT.

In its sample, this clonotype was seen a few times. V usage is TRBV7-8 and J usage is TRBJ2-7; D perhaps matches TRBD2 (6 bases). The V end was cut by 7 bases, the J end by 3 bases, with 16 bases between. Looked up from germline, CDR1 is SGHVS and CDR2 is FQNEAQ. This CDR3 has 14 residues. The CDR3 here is CASNNGGSFYEQYF. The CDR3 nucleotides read TGTGCCAGCAACAACGGGGGTTCTTTCTACGAGCAGTACTTC.

DNA for the CDR3: TGTGCCAGCAGCTTCCGACGGTTCCTAGCCAAAAACATTCAGTACTTC. It translates to CASSFRRFLAKNIQYF. The genes are TRBV7-3 and TRBJ2-4; D not resolved. The CDR3 runs to 16 residues. The V end was cut by 3 bases, the J end by 0 bases, with 12 bases between. The V gene's germline CDR1 is SGHTA and CDR2 FQGTGA.

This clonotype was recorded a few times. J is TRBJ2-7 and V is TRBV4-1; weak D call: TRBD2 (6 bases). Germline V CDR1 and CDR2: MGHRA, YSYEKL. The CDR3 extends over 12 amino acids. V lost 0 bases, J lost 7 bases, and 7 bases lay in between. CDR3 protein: CASSQDRGEQYF. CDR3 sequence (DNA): TGCGCCAGCAGCCAAGATCGGGGGGAGCAGTACTTC.

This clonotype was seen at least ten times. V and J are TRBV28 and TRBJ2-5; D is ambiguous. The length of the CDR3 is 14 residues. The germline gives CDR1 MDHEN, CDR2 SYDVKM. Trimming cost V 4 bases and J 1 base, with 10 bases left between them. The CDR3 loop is CASSSYATQETQYF. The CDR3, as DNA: TGTGCCAGCAGTTCCTACGCTACCCAAGAGACCCAGTACTTC.

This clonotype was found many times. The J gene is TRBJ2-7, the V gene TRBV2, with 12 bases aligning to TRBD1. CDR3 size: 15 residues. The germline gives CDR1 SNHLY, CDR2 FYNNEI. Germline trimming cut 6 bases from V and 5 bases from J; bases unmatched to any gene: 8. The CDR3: CASSNPGQGADEQYF. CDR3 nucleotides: TGTGCCAGCAGCAACCCGGGACAGGGGGCCGACGAGCAGTACTTC.

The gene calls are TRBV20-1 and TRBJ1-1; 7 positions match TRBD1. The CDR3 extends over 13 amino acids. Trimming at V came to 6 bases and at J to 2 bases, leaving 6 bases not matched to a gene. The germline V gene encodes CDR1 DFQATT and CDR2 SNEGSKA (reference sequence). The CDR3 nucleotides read TGCAGTGCCGAAAGACAGGGTAACACTGAAGCTTTCTTT. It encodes CSAERQGNTEAFF.

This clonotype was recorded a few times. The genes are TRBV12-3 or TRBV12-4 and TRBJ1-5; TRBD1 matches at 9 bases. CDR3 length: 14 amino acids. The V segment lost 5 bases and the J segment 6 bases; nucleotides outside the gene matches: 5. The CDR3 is CASSLTGGGQPQHF. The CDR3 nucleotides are TGTGCCAGCAGTCTGACAGGGGGGGGTCAGCCCCAGCATTTT.

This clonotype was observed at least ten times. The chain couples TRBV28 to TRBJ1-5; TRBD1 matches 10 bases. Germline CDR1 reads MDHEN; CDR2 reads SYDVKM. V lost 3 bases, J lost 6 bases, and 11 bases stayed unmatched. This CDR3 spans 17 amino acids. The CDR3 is CASSFISGQGVSQPQHF. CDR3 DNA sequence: TGTGCCAGCAGTTTTATTAGCGGACAGGGGGTGAGTCAGCCCCAGCATTTT. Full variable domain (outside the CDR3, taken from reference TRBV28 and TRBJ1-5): DVKVTQSSRYLVKRTGEKVFLECVQDMDHENMFWYRQDPGLGLRLIYFSYDVKMKEKGDIPEGYSVSREKKERFSLILESASTNQTSMYLCASSFISGQGVSQPQHFGDGTRLSIL.